These T cell receptor beta chains were read from a single sample in a study of response to subunit inactivated influenza vaccine. TCRdb independently ran MiXCR on the RT-PCR reads; one entry per CDR3 protein. Of 600,000 to 700,000 distinct CDR3 sequences detected, around 15% appear once; the ten largest clones hold about 7.4%. The specimen was PBMCs from blood, collected 14 days before vaccination. All receptors derive from a man aged 45 to 65 who received an inactivated influenza vaccine. Both conserved end residues are part of each CDR3. A D gene is named only where the DNA matches it firmly. Size values are once, few and many counts, or a class for expanded clones, and some rows have none.

j_call v_call clone_size d_call cdr3_nt cdr3_aa
TRBJ2-1 TRBV5-1 few TRBD2 TGCGCCAGCAGCCCGGGACTACTTTACAATGAGCAGTTCTTC CASSPGLLYNEQFF
TRBJ2-6 TRBV4-1 - - TGCGCCAGCAGCCATTTCCCGGGCCTTCCTGGGGCCAACGTCCTGACTTTC CASSHFPGLPGANVLTF
TRBJ2-1 TRBV4-1 - - TGCGCCAGCAGCCAATCCCGAGGGTGGTACCAGTTCTTC CASSQSRGWYQFF
TRBJ2-1 TRBV14 few TRBD2 TGTGCCAGCAGCCAAGGCGGGGGGCCCATTAGAGAGCAGTTCTTC CASSQGGGPIREQFF
TRBJ1-2 TRBV7-9 - - TGTGCCAGCAGCATGAGAGGGACGAATGGCTACACCTTC CASSMRGTNGYTF
TRBJ1-3 TRBV5-5 few - TGTGCCAGCAGTATCGACGGGACCTCTGGAAACACCATATATTTT CASSIDGTSGNTIYF
TRBJ1-5 TRBV5-1 few - TGCGCCAGCGGACCTTTGGGTCAGCCCCAGCATTTT CASGPLGQPQHF
TRBJ2-7 TRBV29-1 once - TGCAGCGTTTATGAAACCTACGAGCAGTACTTC CSVYETYEQYF
TRBJ2-1 TRBV29-1 many - TGCAGCGTTGTTTACCCCAGCAGAGAGCAGTTCTTC CSVVYPSREQFF
TRBJ1-5 TRBV27 - - TGTGCCAGCAGTCTTGATAGGAAGGGCAATCAGCCCCAGCATTTT CASSLDRKGNQPQHF
TRBJ2-2 TRBV28 few - TGTGCCAGCAGCTACGGCGACATCAGGGCCGGGGAGCTGTTTTTT CASSYGDIRAGELFF
TRBJ2-3 TRBV20-1 - - TGCAGCGCTACCCCTAGCATCTCAGATACGCAGTATTTT CSATPSISDTQYF
TRBJ2-2 TRBV12-3/TRBV12-4 many - TGTGCCAGCAGTTTATTCTCTGGGAACACCGGGGAGCTGTTTTTT CASSLFSGNTGELFF